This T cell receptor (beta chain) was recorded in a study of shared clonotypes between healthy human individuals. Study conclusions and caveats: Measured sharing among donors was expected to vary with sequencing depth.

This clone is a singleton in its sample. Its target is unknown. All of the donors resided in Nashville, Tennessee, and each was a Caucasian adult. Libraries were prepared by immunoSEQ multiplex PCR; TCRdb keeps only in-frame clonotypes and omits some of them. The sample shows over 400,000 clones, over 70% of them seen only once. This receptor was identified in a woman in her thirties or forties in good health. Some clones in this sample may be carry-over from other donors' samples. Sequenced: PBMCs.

CDR3 residues: CASSLGSLGDTQYF. DNA for the CDR3: TGTGCCAGCTCACTCGGGTCTCTCGGGGATACGCAGTATTTT. V gene TRBV18 combines with J gene TRBJ2-3, with D uncertain. Germline CDR1 is KGHSH and CDR2 is LQKENI. The CDR3 spans 14 residues. V gave up 4 bases and J gave up 6 bases, with 14 bases separating them.